The rows below give T cell receptor beta chains drawn from one sample of a study of cytomegalovirus exposure and HLA in healthy donors. Repertoires were generated with immunoSEQ multiplex PCR, while TCRdb's copy carries only in-frame clones and drops some. Its table records 100,000 to 150,000 clones. The sample was PBMCs. The source is a man between 35 and 55 years old in good health and CMV-seronegative. CDR3s include the opening cysteine and the closing phenylalanine or tryptophan. The order of the fields is V gene, J gene, D gene, CDR3 DNA, CDR3 protein. The D gene is left open where the match is weak.

TRBV4-2	TRBJ2-7	TRBD1	TGTGCCAGCAGCCCGGCTCCCGGGACAGCGCTAGAGCGGAACTCCTACGAGCAGTACTTC	CASSPAPGTALERNSYEQYF
TRBV11-3	TRBJ1-3	.	TGTGCCAGCAGCTTAGTGCGGGAAGGGCCATCCTCTGGAAACACCATATATTTT	CASSLVREGPSSGNTIYF
TRBV28	TRBJ1-2	.	TGTGCCAGCAGTTTTCCACAGACAGGATCCGGGTATGGCTACACCTTC	CASSFPQTGSGYGYTF
TRBV11-2	TRBJ2-7	TRBD2	TGTGCCAGCAGCTTAGATCGGGGGGACGAGCAGTACTTC	CASSLDRGDEQYF
TRBV19	TRBJ1-1	TRBD1	TGTGCCAGTAGTATGGGACAGGGCTTTGAAGCTTTCTTT	CASSMGQGFEAFF
TRBV9	TRBJ1-1	.	TGTGCCAGCAGCCCCTACCAGGGGACCGAGCGTTTGACTGAAGCTTTCTTT	CASSPYQGTERLTEAFF
TRBV6-5	TRBJ1-4	.	TGTGCCAGCAGTCCCCGGGGGAGGGATAATGAAAAACTGTTTTTT	CASSPRGRDNEKLFF
TRBV7-8	TRBJ2-2	.	TGTGCCAGCAGCTTAGCTCTGTCCGGCACCGGGGAGCTGTTTTTT	CASSLALSGTGELFF
TRBV11-2	TRBJ2-3	TRBD2	TGTGCCAGCAGCTTAGATCACTGGGGTAGCGGGAGCACAGATACGCAGTATTTT	CASSLDHWGSGSTDTQYF
TRBV19	TRBJ1-1	.	TGTGCCAGTAGCCCCTTGGAACAGATATGGTGGGCTTTCTTT	CASSPLEQIWWAFF
TRBV11-3	TRBJ1-4	.	TGTGCCAGCAGCTTAGGAGGGTATGCAACTAATGAAAAACTGTTTTTT	CASSLGGYATNEKLFF
TRBV5-1	TRBJ1-1	TRBD1	TGCGCCAGCAGCTTGGGCCCGTCCGGGACAGCTAATTCTATGAACACTGAAGCTTTCTTT	CASSLGPSGTANSMNTEAFF
TRBV29-1	TRBJ2-3	TRBD1	TGCAGCGTTAGGGACAGGGGGCCCACAGATACGCAGTATTTT	CSVRDRGPTDTQYF
TRBV7-7	TRBJ2-1	.	TGTGCTAGCAGCTTACCACCTAGCGTGGGGTCATCCTACAATGAGCAGTTCTTC	CASSLPPSVGSSYNEQFF
TRBV15	TRBJ1-5	TRBD1	TGTGCCACCAGCAGAGATCGAACAGGGGGGGAACAGCCCCAGCATTTT	CATSRDRTGGEQPQHF
TRBV5-1	TRBJ2-3	TRBD1	TGCGCCAGCAAAGGGGGCGCGGATACGCAGTATTTT	CASKGGADTQYF
TRBV7-6	TRBJ2-1	TRBD1	TGTGCCAGCGGATCCGGGACAGGACTCAATGAGCAGTTCTTC	CASGSGTGLNEQFF
TRBV18	TRBJ2-7	.	TGTGCCAGCTCACCCATAGCGGACCCAATCTACGAGCAGTACTTC	CASSPIADPIYEQYF
TRBV19	TRBJ2-3	.	TGTGCCAGTAGTATAGGAAGGGGCGCAGATACGCAGTATTTT	CASSIGRGADTQYF
TRBV7-9	TRBJ2-1	TRBD2	TGTGCCAGCAGCTTGCGAGCGGGAGTGGGGTACAATGAGCAGTTCTTC	CASSLRAGVGYNEQFF
TRBV7-2	TRBJ2-2	.	TGTGCCAGCACCCAATCACTACTACGGAACACCGGGGAGCTGTTTTTT	CASTQSLLRNTGELFF
TRBV4-1	TRBJ2-1	.	TGCGCCAGCAGCCAAGTCCCCGGGAGCAGGTCCTACAATGAGCAGTTCTTC	CASSQVPGSRSYNEQFF
TRBV4-3	TRBJ1-2	.	TGCGCCAGCAGCCAAGACCTGTCGGTCTATGGCTACACCTTC	CASSQDLSVYGYTF
TRBV5-8	TRBJ1-1	TRBD1	TGTGCCAGCAGCGTGCCGACAGGGAAGAACACTGAAGCTTTCTTT	CASSVPTGKNTEAFF
TRBV6-4	TRBJ1-1	.	TGTGCCAGCAGGGAGGAAGGAGGGATGAACACTGAAGCTTTCTTT	CASREEGGMNTEAFF
TRBV5-6	TRBJ1-5	.	TGTGCCAGCACCCGGGGAGGGAGAGGTGATCAGCCCCAGCATTTT	CASTRGGRGDQPQHF
TRBV5-1	TRBJ1-4	TRBD1	TGCGCCAGCAGCAGGGGGCCGGTTGATAATGAAAAACTGTTTTTT	CASSRGPVDNEKLFF
TRBV7-7	TRBJ2-2	TRBD1	TGTGCTAGCAGCCCCCTACGGGACAGGGGATTCACCGGGGAGCTGTTTTTT	CASSPLRDRGFTGELFF
TRBV11-3	TRBJ2-1	TRBD2	TGTGCCAGCAGCTTAGGTTTGGCTAGCGGGAGTATAGATGAGCAGTTCTTC	CASSLGLASGSIDEQFF
TRBV27	TRBJ2-3	TRBD2	TGTGCCAGCAGTTTATCCCACCTTAGCGGGAGGCTACGAAATACGCAGTATTTT	CASSLSHLSGRLRNTQYF
TRBV11-2	TRBJ2-7	TRBD2	TGTGCCAGCAGCCCCCGGGGGGGCTTCTCCTACGAGCAGTACTTC	CASSPRGGFSYEQYF
TRBV4-2	TRBJ2-2	.	TGTGCCAGCAGCCAAGTGAGCCCGACCGGGGAGCTGTTTTTT	CASSQVSPTGELFF
TRBV7-9	TRBJ2-3	.	TGTGCCAGCAGCTTCAACCGGTGGACTTCCCAAACAGATACGCAGTATTTT	CASSFNRWTSQTDTQYF
TRBV11-2	TRBJ2-3	.	TGTGCCAGCAGCTCCCTAGCCATGGGAGGCACAGATACGCAGTATTTT	CASSSLAMGGTDTQYF
TRBV4-1	TRBJ1-1	.	TGCGCCAGCAGCCTAGGGGTACAGGGCGCTGAAGCTTTCTTT	CASSLGVQGAEAFF